These 4 T cell receptor beta chains were all obtained from the same sample, sequenced in a study of blood T cell repertoires in COVID-19. Measured with immunoSEQ multiplex PCR; TCRdb has only the in-frame clones, and not every one. The repertoire holds fewer than 200,000 clones, with almost 85% as singletons. What was sequenced was peripheral blood. The receptors originated from a woman older than 75 with COVID-19, enrolled during active disease.

The V and J genes are TRBV7-3 and TRBJ1-1; 9 positions match TRBD1. Germline V gene lookup returns CDR1 SGHTA and CDR2 FQGTGA. With V trimmed by 5 bases and J by 7 bases, 8 bases remained unmatched. The CDR3 consists of 14 residues. CDR3 DNA: TGTGCCAGCAGCATACAGGGGGCCTCGGGTGAAGCTTTCTTT. Translating gives CASSIQGASGEAFF.

The chain employs TRBV21-1 and TRBJ2-5; TRBD1 is the table's D call and was not checked against the DNA. TRBV21-1 is tagged as a pseudogene. The CDR3 is made up of 18 amino acids. The DNA for the CDR3 is TGTGCCAGCAGCAAAGCGCCGAAGGCAGGCCCCTACCAAGAGACCCAGTACTTC. This codes for CASSKAPKAGPYQETQYF.

Concerning this clone: Germline is not matched at one junction end, which may reflect a read error. The V call is TRBV7-2, the J call TRBJ1-2; TRBD1 might be the D (6 bases). Germline V gene sequence: CDR1 SGHTA, CDR2 FQGNSA. CDR3 length: 11 residues. The CDR3 DNA is TGTGCCAGCACCACTAGAACTGGACAGATTTTC. Protein: CASTTRTGQIF.

This chain links TRBV5-1 with TRBJ1-1; no clear D. With 0 bases removed from V and 11 bases from J, the gap between germline ends came to 14 bases. Germline lookup yields CDR1 SGHRS and CDR2 YFSETQ. This CDR3 has 13 amino acids. For the CDR3, the DNA is TGCGCCAGCAGCTTGGGGGTGGAGAGGGAGGCTTTCTTT. It encodes CASSLGVEREAFF. Combining the CDR3 with reference TRBV5-1 and TRBJ1-1 gives the whole variable domain KAGVTQTPRYLIKTRGQQVTLSCSPISGHRSVSWYQQTPGQGLQFLFEYFSETQRNKGNFPGRFSGRQFSNSRSEMNVSTLELGDSALYLCASSLGVEREAFFGQGTRLTVV.